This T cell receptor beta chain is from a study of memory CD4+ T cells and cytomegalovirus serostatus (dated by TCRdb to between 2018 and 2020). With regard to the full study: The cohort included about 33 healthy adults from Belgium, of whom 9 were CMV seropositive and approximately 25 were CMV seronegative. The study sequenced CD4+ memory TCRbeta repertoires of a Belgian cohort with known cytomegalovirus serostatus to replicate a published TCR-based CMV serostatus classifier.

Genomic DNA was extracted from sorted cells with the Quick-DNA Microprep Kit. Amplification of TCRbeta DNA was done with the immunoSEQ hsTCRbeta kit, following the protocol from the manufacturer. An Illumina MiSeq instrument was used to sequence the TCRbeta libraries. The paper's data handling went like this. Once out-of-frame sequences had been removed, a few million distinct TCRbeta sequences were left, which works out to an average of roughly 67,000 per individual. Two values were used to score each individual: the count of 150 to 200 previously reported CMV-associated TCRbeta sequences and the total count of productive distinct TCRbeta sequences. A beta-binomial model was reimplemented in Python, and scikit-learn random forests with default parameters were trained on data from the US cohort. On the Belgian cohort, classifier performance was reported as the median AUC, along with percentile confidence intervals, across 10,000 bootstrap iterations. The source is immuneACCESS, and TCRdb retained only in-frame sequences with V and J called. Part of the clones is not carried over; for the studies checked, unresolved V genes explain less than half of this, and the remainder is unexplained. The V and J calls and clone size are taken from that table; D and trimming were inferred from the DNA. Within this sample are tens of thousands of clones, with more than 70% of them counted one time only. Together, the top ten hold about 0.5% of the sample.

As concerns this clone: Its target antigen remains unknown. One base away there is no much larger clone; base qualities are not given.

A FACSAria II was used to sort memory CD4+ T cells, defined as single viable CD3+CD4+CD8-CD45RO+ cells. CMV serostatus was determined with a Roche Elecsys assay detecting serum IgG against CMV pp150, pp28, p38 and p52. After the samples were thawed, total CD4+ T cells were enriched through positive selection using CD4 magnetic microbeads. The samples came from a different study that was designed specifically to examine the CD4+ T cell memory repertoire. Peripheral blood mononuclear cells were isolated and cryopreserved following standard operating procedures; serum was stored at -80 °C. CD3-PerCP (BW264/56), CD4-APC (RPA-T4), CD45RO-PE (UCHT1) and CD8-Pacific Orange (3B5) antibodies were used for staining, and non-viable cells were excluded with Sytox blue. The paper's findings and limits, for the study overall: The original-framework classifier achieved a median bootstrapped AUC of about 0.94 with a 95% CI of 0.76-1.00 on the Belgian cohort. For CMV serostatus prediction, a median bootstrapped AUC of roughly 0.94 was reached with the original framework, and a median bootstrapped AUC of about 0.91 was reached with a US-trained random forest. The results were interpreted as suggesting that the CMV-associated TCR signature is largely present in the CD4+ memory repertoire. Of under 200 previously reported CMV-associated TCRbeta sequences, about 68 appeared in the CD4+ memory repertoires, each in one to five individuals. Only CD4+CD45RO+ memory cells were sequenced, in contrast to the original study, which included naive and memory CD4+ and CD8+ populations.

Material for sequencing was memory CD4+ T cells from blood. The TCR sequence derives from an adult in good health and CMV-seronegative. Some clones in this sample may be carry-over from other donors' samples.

The DNA sequence is given as TGTGCCAGCAGGATACAGGGAAATCAGCCCCAGCATTTT. This encodes CASRIQGNQPQHF. The chain couples TRBV2 to TRBJ1-5, and possibly TRBD1, on 6 matching bases. Via the germline V gene, CDR1 is SNHLY and CDR2 FYNNEI. Including the terminal cysteine and phenylalanine, the CDR3 comprises 13 residues. Just the 39-base CDR3 DNA is kept, in frame starting at base 1. The junction carries 10 bases between V and J, which are trimmed by 6 bases and 4 bases respectively.